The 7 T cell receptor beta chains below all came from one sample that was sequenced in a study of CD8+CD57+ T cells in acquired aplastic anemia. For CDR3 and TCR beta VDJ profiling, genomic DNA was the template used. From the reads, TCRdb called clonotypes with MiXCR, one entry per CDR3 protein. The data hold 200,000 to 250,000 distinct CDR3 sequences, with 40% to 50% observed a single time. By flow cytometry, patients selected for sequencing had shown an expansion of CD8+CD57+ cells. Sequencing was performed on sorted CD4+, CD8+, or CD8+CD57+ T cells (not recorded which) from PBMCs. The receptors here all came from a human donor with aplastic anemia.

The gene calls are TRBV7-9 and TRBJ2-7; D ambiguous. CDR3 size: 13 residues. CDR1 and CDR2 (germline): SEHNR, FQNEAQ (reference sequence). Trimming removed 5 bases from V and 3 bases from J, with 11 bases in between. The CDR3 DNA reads TGTGCCAGCAGCCAAGTACAGATCTACGAGCAGTACTTC. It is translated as CASSQVQIYEQYF.

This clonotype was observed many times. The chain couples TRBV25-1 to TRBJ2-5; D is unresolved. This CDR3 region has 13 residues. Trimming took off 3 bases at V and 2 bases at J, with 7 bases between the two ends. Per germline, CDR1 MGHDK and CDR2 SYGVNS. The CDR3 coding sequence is TGTGCCAGCAGTGAGCGGATACAAGAGACCCAGTACTTC. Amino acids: CASSERIQETQYF. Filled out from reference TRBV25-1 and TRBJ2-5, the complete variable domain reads EADIYQTPRYLVIGTGKKITLECSQTMGHDKMYWYQQDPGMELHLIHYSYGVNSTEKGDLSSESTVSRIRTEHFPLTLESARPSHTSQYLCASSERIQETQYFGPGTRLLVL.

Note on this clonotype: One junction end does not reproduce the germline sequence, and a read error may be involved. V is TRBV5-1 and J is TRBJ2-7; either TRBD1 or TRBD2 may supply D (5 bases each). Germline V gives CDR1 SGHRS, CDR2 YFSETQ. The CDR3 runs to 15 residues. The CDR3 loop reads CASSVRDLGAYEQYF. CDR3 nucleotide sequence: TGTGCCAGCAGCGTCCGGGACCTTGGGGCCTACGAGCAGTACTTC.

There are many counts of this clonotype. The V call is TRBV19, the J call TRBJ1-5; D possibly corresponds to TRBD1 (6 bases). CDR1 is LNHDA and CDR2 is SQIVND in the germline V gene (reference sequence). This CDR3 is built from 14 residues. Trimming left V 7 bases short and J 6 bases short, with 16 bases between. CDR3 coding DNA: TGTGCCAGTAACTCAGGGGTGGTAATTCAGCCCCAGCATTTT. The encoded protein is CASNSGVVIQPQHF.

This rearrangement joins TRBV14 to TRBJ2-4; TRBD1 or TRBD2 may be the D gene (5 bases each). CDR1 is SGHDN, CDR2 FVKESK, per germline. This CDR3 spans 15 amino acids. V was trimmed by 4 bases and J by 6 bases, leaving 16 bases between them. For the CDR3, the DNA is TGTGCCAGCAGCCTTGAGGGGAGTTGGGGAAACATTCAGTACTTC. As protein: CASSLEGSWGNIQYF.

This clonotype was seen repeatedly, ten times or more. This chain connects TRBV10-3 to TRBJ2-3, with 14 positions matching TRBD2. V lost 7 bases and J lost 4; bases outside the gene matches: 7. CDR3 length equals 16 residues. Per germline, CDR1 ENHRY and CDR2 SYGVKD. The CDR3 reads CAITGTSGSMADTQYF. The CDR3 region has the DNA TGTGCCATCACCGGGACTAGCGGGAGCATGGCAGATACGCAGTATTTT.

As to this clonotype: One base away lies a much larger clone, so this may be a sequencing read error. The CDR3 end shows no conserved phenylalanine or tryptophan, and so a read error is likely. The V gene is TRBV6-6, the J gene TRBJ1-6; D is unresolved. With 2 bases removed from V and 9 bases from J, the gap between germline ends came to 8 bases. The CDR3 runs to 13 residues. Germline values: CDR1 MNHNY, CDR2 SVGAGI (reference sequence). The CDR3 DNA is TGTGCCAGCAGTTACGGGTCGGGTTCACCCCTCCACCTT. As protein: CASSYGSGSPLHL.